The 30 T cell receptor beta chains listed next were all sequenced from one sample in a study of shared clonotypes between healthy human individuals. Data came from immunoSEQ multiplex PCR; TCRdb stores just in-frame clones and leaves some out. The repertoire holds 850,000 to 1,200,000 clones, around 76% seen once, with about 1.4% in the top ten. Sequencing was carried out using memory CD4+ T cells sorted from blood. Subset specified: CD45RA-negative fraction. All receptors derive from a man in his late teens or twenties in good health.

This clone was detected many times. V usage is TRBV5-1 and J usage is TRBJ2-2; TRBD1 or TRBD2 may be the D gene (5 bases each). From germline, CDR1 is SGHRS and CDR2 YFSETQ. Trimming removed 1 base at V and 6 bases at J, with 13 bases between. The CDR3 sequence is 15 residues long. CDR3 coding DNA: TGCGCCAGCAGCTTGTCTGGGGGAGACGCCGGGGAGCTGTTTTTT. Translating it yields CASSLSGGDAGELFF.

In the case of this clone: The conserved phenylalanine or tryptophan normally closing the CDR3 is absent here, so this likely arose from a read error. Because the CDR3's place on the DNA is in doubt, the DNA is left out and the CDR3 is given as listed by TCRdb. Here the CDR3 reads CASSYSQGVIL. The genes are TRBV6-5 and TRBJ2-4; TRBD1 was called by the table and not checked on the DNA. The CDR3 is made up of 11 amino acids, end residues included. CDR1 and CDR2 from the germline V gene are MNHEY and SVGAGI.

The rearrangement joins TRBV5-1 to TRBJ2-1, with 9 bases that match TRBD1. The CDR3 has 17 residues. Per germline, CDR1 SGHRS and CDR2 YFSETQ. V trimming: 0 bases; J trimming: 4 bases; junction bases outside the gene matches: 8. The CDR3 nucleotides read TGCGCCAGCAGCTTGGGACCCGGGACAGGGAGGTACAATGAGCAGTTCTTC. Translated, it gives CASSLGPGTGRYNEQFF.

V is TRBV9 and J is TRBJ2-1, with 7 bases aligning to TRBD1. CDR3 length: 14 residues. V trimming: 2 bases; J trimming: 5 bases; junction bases outside the gene matches: 4. The germline gives CDR1 SGDLS, CDR2 YYNGEE. CDR3 sequence: CASSVRGQNNEQFF. For the CDR3, the DNA is TGTGCCAGCAGCGTGAGGGGACAGAACAATGAGCAGTTCTTC. The complete variable domain, with remaining parts taken from reference TRBV9 and TRBJ2-1, reads DSGVTQTPKHLITATGQRVTLRCSPRSGDLSVYWYQQSLDQGLQFLIQYYNGEERAKGNILERFSAQQFPDLHSELNLSSLELGDSALYFCASSVRGQNNEQFFGPGTRLTVL.

The chain combines TRBV30 with TRBJ1-4; no definite D call. CDR1 and CDR2 from the germline V gene are GTSNPN and SVGIG (reference sequence). This CDR3 region has 13 residues. V was clipped by 4 bases and J by 5 bases, with 11 bases between them. The CDR3 loop reads CAWKGMYNEKLFF. The CDR3 DNA is TGTGCCTGGAAAGGAATGTACAATGAAAAACTGTTTTTT.

The chain combines TRBV5-1 with TRBJ2-7; D remains unclear. The CDR3 is 14 amino acids. Germline V lookup: CDR1 SGHRS, CDR2 YFSETQ. The germline V and J ends were trimmed by 7 bases and 0 bases, with 14 bases remaining between them. This chain's CDR3 is CASHDQSSSYEQYF. The CDR3 nucleotides are TGCGCCAGCCACGACCAAAGTTCCTCCTACGAGCAGTACTTC.

The chain uses TRBV6-1 and TRBJ1-5, with no clear D. Deletions cut 3 bases from V and 2 bases from J, with 11 bases between. CDR3 length equals 15 residues. Germline loops: CDR1 MNHNS, CDR2 SASEGT. The CDR3 DNA reads TGTGCCAGCAGTGATCCCTGGCAGGGCAATCAGCCCCAGCATTTT. Translated, it gives CASSDPWQGNQPQHF.

This chain links TRBV25-1 with TRBJ2-2; 9 nucleotides agree with TRBD1. After removal of 2 bases from V and 1 base from J, the junction contained 2 bases not matched to a gene. This CDR3 is built from 16 residues. CDR1 is MGHDK and CDR2 is SYGVNS in the germline V gene. The CDR3 reads CASSERGQGNTGELFF. The CDR3 coding sequence is TGTGCCAGCAGTGAAAGGGGACAGGGGAACACCGGGGAGCTGTTTTTT.

This chain links TRBV27 with TRBJ1-2, with 8 positions matching TRBD1. Germline V gives CDR1 MNHEY, CDR2 SMNVEV (reference sequence). After removal of 0 bases from V and 7 bases from J, the junction contained 7 bases not matched to a gene. The CDR3 covers 15 residues. CDR3 region: CASSLSSQGAPGYTF. The CDR3 DNA sequence: TGTGCCAGCAGTTTATCGTCGCAGGGGGCGCCTGGCTACACCTTC.

This clone occurred a few times. The chain couples TRBV7-2 to TRBJ2-7; TRBD2 matches at 10 bases. The CDR3 totals 15 residues. The ends lost 4 bases at V and 5 bases at J; junction bases unmatched: 8. Per the germline V gene, CDR1 is SGHTA and CDR2 is FQGNSA. DNA for the CDR3: TGTGCCAGCAGCTCCCCGGGACTAGCGAGACACGAGCAGTACTTC. Protein: CASSSPGLARHEQYF.

This sequence joins TRBV5-6 and TRBJ2-3, with no clear D. Germline lookup yields CDR1 SGHDT and CDR2 YYEEEE. The CDR3 length is 16 residues. Trimming took off 3 bases at V and 4 bases at J, with 18 bases between the two ends. CDR3 protein: CASSSEASQQADTQYF. CDR3 nucleotides: TGTGCCAGCAGCTCCGAGGCTAGTCAGCAAGCAGATACGCAGTATTTT.

This clone was counted once. The CDR3 bases are TGCAGCGTTGGCCTTGCAGGGGCGGCTAGGACTGAAGCTTTCTTT. The encoded protein is CSVGLAGAARTEAFF. The chain employs TRBV29-1 and TRBJ1-1, with D tentatively TRBD1 (6 bases). Germline CDR1 and CDR2: SQVTM and ANQGSEA. Between the trimmed V and J ends, which lost 4 bases and 5 bases, there was a span of 20 bases. The CDR3 contains 15 residues.

This chain uses TRBV7-2 with TRBJ1-2; a possible D gene is TRBD1 (5 bases). CDR1 is SGHTA, CDR2 FQGNSA, per germline. V was trimmed by 1 base and J by 8 bases, leaving 17 bases between them. The CDR3 sequence is 15 residues long. The CDR3 sequence is CASSLGGQGLYGYTF. In DNA, the CDR3 is TGTGCCAGCAGCTTAGGGGGCCAGGGTCTCTACGGCTACACCTTC.

This clone was found once. This rearrangement joins TRBV29-1 to TRBJ2-5; TRBD2 might be the D (6 bases). Per germline, CDR1 SQVTM and CDR2 ANQGSEA. Between the trimmed V and J ends, which lost 2 bases and 5 bases, there was a span of 9 bases. The CDR3 extends over 12 amino acids. CDR3 sequence: CSVELGGETQYF. The CDR3, as DNA: TGCAGCGTTGAACTAGGAGGGGAGACCCAGTACTTC.

The J gene is TRBJ2-1, the V gene TRBV5-4; the match to TRBD2 covers 10 bases. V lost 2 bases and J lost 2; bases outside the gene matches: 7. The germline gives CDR1 SGHNT, CDR2 YYREEE (reference sequence). CDR3 size: 17 residues. CDR3 nucleotides: TGTGCCAGCAGCTTTCTTAGCGGGAGGCTCACCTACAATGAGCAGTTCTTC. It translates to CASSFLSGRLTYNEQFF.

The chain carries TRBV6-1 and TRBJ1-4; D unresolved. Per the germline V gene, CDR1 is MNHNS and CDR2 is SASEGT. This CDR3 region has 11 residues. Trimming took off 10 bases at V and 4 bases at J, with 7 bases between the two ends. The CDR3 region is CATKVNEKLFF. As DNA, the CDR3 is TGTGCCACCAAAGTTAATGAAAAACTGTTTTTT.

This clone was counted a few times. The sample has other DNA sequences that encode this CDR3 too. This rearrangement joins TRBV7-2 to TRBJ2-5; D not certain. Germline V gene data show CDR1 as SGHTA and CDR2 as FQGNSA. This CDR3 comprises 13 residues. V was shortened by 1 base and J by 5 bases, with 8 bases between the two germline ends. The CDR3 region has the DNA TGTGCCAGCAGCTTAGGACCGTTGGAGACCCAGTACTTC. Protein: CASSLGPLETQYF.

There are a few counts of this clone. V is TRBV5-1 and J is TRBJ1-4, with a possible D match to TRBD1 (6 bases). CDR3 length: 14 residues. Trimming cost V 7 bases and J 5 bases, with 15 bases left between them. The V gene's germline CDR1 is SGHRS and CDR2 YFSETQ. In DNA form, the CDR3 reads TGCGCCAGCGCCATGGGGGGGGCGAATGAAAAACTGTTTTTT. Residues: CASAMGGANEKLFF.

The chain has TRBV6-1 and TRBJ2-3; 13 nucleotides agree with TRBD2. CDR1 and CDR2 from the germline V gene are MNHNS and SASEGT. Unmatched junction bases numbered 2, after V lost 4 bases and J lost 4 bases. This CDR3 has 15 residues. This CDR3 is CASSVLAGGSDTQYF. The CDR3 DNA reads as TGTGCCAGCAGTGTACTAGCGGGGGGGTCAGATACGCAGTATTTT.

The chain has TRBV19 and TRBJ1-4; 9 nucleotides agree with TRBD1. This CDR3 spans 14 amino acids. Germline V gene data show CDR1 as LNHDA and CDR2 as SQIVND (reference sequence). V dropped 9 bases and J dropped 6; count of bases not matched to a gene: 8. The CDR3, as DNA: TGTGCCAGCCGAGGGGGACAGGGAGATGAAAAACTGTTTTTT. Its translation: CASRGGQGDEKLFF.

This clone occurred once. The chain is built from TRBV29-1 and TRBJ2-1, with 12 bases matching TRBD2. The V and J ends lost 7 bases and 9 bases, in that order; junction bases with no gene match: 7. The length of the CDR3 is 13 residues. Germline CDR1 is SQVTM and CDR2 is ANQGSEA. The DNA for the CDR3 is TGCAGCGCGGGGCAACTAGCGGGAGGTGAGCAGTTCTTC. Translating it yields CSAGQLAGGEQFF.

V usage is TRBV5-1 and J usage is TRBJ1-6; no clear D gene. The CDR3 is 15 residues long. Per the germline V gene, CDR1 is SGHRS and CDR2 is YFSETQ. Deletions cut 0 bases from V and 14 bases from J, with 18 bases between. CDR3 protein: CASSLGAARQFTLHF. The DNA of the CDR3 is TGCGCCAGCAGCTTGGGAGCTGCCCGTCAATTCACCCTCCACTTT.

The chain uses TRBV29-1 and TRBJ2-2; D call uncertain. The CDR3 has 14 amino acids. CDR1 and CDR2 from the germline V gene are SQVTM and ANQGSEA. V was cut by 4 bases and J by 0 bases, with 9 bases left in between. The DNA of the CDR3 is TGCAGCGTTGGGCAGGCAACGAACACCGGGGAGCTGTTTTTT. Translating gives CSVGQATNTGELFF.

The rearrangement joins TRBV6-6 to TRBJ1-3, with 8 positions matching TRBD1. The CDR3 length is 16 residues. Unmatched junction bases numbered 9, after V lost 6 bases and J lost 2 bases. Germline CDR1 is MNHNY and CDR2 is SVGAGI (reference sequence). The CDR3: CASSYTVTGAGNTIYF. The CDR3 DNA reads TGTGCCAGCAGCTATACCGTGACAGGGGCTGGAAACACCATATATTTT.

This clone was counted once. The V and J genes are TRBV21-1 and TRBJ2-7; the DNA was not used to check the table's D call, TRBD2. TRBV21-1 is termed a pseudogene. The CDR3 consists of 17 residues. The CDR3 DNA reads TGTGCCAGCAGCAAAGTGGAGACTAGCGGAAGCTCCTACGAGCAGTACTTC. It specifies CASSKVETSGSSYEQYF.

V and J are TRBV19 and TRBJ2-3; D might be TRBD2 (6 bases). The V end lost 7 bases, the J end lost 1 base, and 12 bases lay between the germline ends. The germline V gene encodes CDR1 LNHDA and CDR2 SQIVND (reference sequence). The length of the CDR3 is 14 residues. CDR3 DNA: TGTGCCAGTAAGAAGTCGGGGGGCACAGATACGCAGTATTTT. It translates to CASKKSGGTDTQYF.

The V and J genes are TRBV11-1 and TRBJ2-1; D could derive from TRBD1 or TRBD2 (7 bases each). The CDR3 spans 18 residues. CDR1 and CDR2 (germline): SGHAT, FQDESV (reference sequence). Trimming left V 3 bases short and J 5 bases short, with 23 bases between. The CDR3 reads CASSFLQGGLRQDNEQFF. CDR3 in DNA: TGTGCCAGCAGCTTTCTCCAGGGGGGGTTACGACAGGACAATGAGCAGTTCTTC.

This clone was seen a handful of times. The rearrangement joins TRBV20-1 to TRBJ1-1; a weak D match, TRBD1 (6 bases). Trimming removed 5 bases at V and 7 bases at J, with 11 bases between. The CDR3 consists of 11 residues. Germline V lookup: CDR1 DFQATT, CDR2 SNEGSKA (reference sequence). CDR3 coding DNA: TGCAGTGCTTCGGGGACACTTGAAGCTTTCTTT. Translating gives CSASGTLEAFF.

The rearrangement links TRBV2 to TRBJ2-5; 9 nucleotides align to TRBD2. Trimming at V came to 4 bases and at J to 3 bases, leaving 6 bases not matched to a gene. Looked up from germline, CDR1 is SNHLY and CDR2 is FYNNEI. This CDR3 has 15 residues. The CDR3 protein is CASSGVLAGKETQYF. In DNA, the CDR3 is TGTGCCAGCAGTGGAGTCCTAGCGGGAAAAGAGACCCAGTACTTC.

This clone was detected ten times or more. The J gene is TRBJ1-1, the V gene TRBV5-1; no definite D call. The CDR3 runs 16 residues. V was cut by 0 bases and J by 4 bases, with 16 bases left in between. CDR1 and CDR2 (germline): SGHRS, YFSETQ. CDR3 in amino acids: CASSLASSWAGTEAFF. CDR3 coding DNA: TGCGCCAGCAGCTTGGCTTCGAGTTGGGCTGGCACTGAAGCTTTCTTT.